A single sample gave rise to the 6 T cell receptor beta chains below, sequenced in a study of blood T cell repertoires in COVID-19. Clones were sequenced by immunoSEQ multiplex PCR, and TCRdb holds only the in-frame ones, with some missing. The sample yields approximately 380,000 clones, more than 75% seen once. Sequenced: PBMCs or T cells enriched from blood (not recorded which). Every receptor here comes from a young woman who had recovered from COVID-19.

The chain links TRBV4-1 to TRBJ2-7, with a possible D match to TRBD2 (6 bases). Trimming cost V 3 bases and J 1 base, with 19 bases left between them. In germline, CDR1 is MGHRA, CDR2 YSYEKL. The CDR3 runs to 17 residues. CDR3 DNA sequence: TGCGCCAGCAGCCAGGCTCCCAGGTCCGCGGGGTCCTACGAGCAGTACTTC. Translating gives CASSQAPRSAGSYEQYF.

The chain links TRBV27 to TRBJ1-6, with D maybe TRBD1 (6 bases). The CDR3 sequence is 13 residues long. The germline CDR1 and CDR2 sequences are MNHEY and SMNVEV (reference sequence). Trimming took off 4 bases at V and 7 bases at J, with 8 bases between the two ends. Here the CDR3 reads CASSSDRNSPLHF. CDR3 DNA sequence: TGTGCCAGCAGTTCAGACAGGAATTCACCCCTCCACTTT.

The CDR3 region is CAWSEGQVNEKLFF. The CDR3 DNA sequence: TGTGCCTGGAGTGAGGGGCAGGTTAATGAAAAACTGTTTTTT. The chain couples TRBV30 to TRBJ1-4; TRBD1 is a possible D gene (5 bases). Germline CDR1 is GTSNPN and CDR2 is SVGIG (reference sequence). Trimming removed 1 base at V and 4 bases at J, with 10 bases between. The CDR3 extends over 14 amino acids.

CDR3 residues: CASGRGSGAYNEQFF. As DNA, the CDR3 is TGTGCTAGTGGTCGGGGTAGCGGTGCCTACAATGAGCAGTTCTTC. This chain links TRBV12-5 with TRBJ2-1, with D possibly being TRBD2 (6 bases). The CDR3 is made up of 15 amino acids. Trimming cost V 5 bases and J 2 bases, with 13 bases left between them. Looked up from germline, CDR1 is LGHNT and CDR2 is FRNRAP.

V usage is TRBV7-2 and J usage is TRBJ1-2; 7 bases are shared with TRBD1. Germline values: CDR1 SGHTA, CDR2 FQGNSA. V lost 4 bases to trimming and J lost 2 bases; unmatched junction nucleotides: 10. The CDR3 runs 16 residues. The CDR3 bases are TGTGCCAGCAGCTCGACCCGGACAGGAATCAACTATGGCTACACCTTC. Translating it yields CASSSTRTGINYGYTF.

The table lists this clone with a count of one. This chain joins TRBV6-6 and TRBJ2-3; TRBD2 might be the D (6 bases). Between the trimmed V and J ends, which lost 4 bases and 0 bases, there was a span of 11 bases. CDR3 length equals 15 residues. The germline CDR1 and CDR2 sequences are MNHNY and SVGAGI (reference sequence). Written as DNA, the CDR3 is TGTGCCAGCAGTTTTTTGGGGACTAGCACAGATACGCAGTATTTT. Translation gives CASSFLGTSTDTQYF.